This TCR beta chain was obtained from a study of CD8 T cells in ankylosing spondylitis. Study-level points and caveats: What seemed typical of ankylosing spondylitis blood was a TCR beta motif built from about eight highly homologous variants. Certain motif variants had earlier appeared in reactive arthritis synovial fluid and blood. Within matched ankylosing spondylitis synovial fluid, disease-linked clones were reportedly significantly enriched. CD8+ by phenotype, disease-linked clones were relatively rare in peripheral blood.

Quantitative molecular-barcoded 5'-RACE generated the TCR beta libraries. MiXCR, applied by TCRdb to the 5' RACE reads, yields one record per CDR3 protein. The sample holds about 220,000 distinct CDR3 sequences, 6% to 8.5% seen once. The sample holds many counts of this clonotype. Its antigen is unknown. Sequenced: blood, either unsorted or a sorted T cell fraction (not recorded which). This clonotype was obtained from a male donor with ankylosing spondylitis.

CDR3 in amino acids: CASSVDVGHQPQHF. In nucleotides, the CDR3 is TGTGCCAGCAGCGTAGACGTCGGCCATCAGCCCCAGCATTTT. V and J are TRBV9 and TRBJ1-5; D is unresolved. The CDR3 is 14 amino acids. The V gene's germline CDR1 is SGDLS and CDR2 YYNGEE. Between the trimmed V and J ends, which lost 0 bases and 5 bases, there was a span of 9 bases. The full variable domain, its missing parts supplied by reference TRBV9 and TRBJ1-5, is DSGVTQTPKHLITATGQRVTLRCSPRSGDLSVYWYQQSLDQGLQFLIQYYNGEERAKGNILERFSAQQFPDLHSELNLSSLELGDSALYFCASSVDVGHQPQHFGDGTRLSIL.